The present T cell receptor beta chain was sequenced within a study of PD-L1 blockade in urothelial cancer. Study-wide background: Bladder-origin urothelial cancer in males covered most of the roughly 29 patients. Study-level results: A pretreatment blood TCR clonality that fell below the median predicted better progression-free and overall survival. Tumor-associated blood clones were expanded more by durable-benefit patients at 3 weeks.

The assay was immunoSEQ multiplex PCR, and TCRdb's table has in-frame clones only and misses some. Of 40,000 to 45,000 clones listed, roughly 85% are singletons. Unmatched junction bases numbered 8, after V lost 6 bases and J lost 4 bases. Germline V gene lookup returns CDR1 MNHEY and CDR2 SVGAGI. CDR3 size: 14 residues. Regarding time point: peripheral blood 6 weeks after treatment start. This clone was seen a single time. Its antigen is unidentified. The sequence was obtained from a man between 65 and 85 years old with urothelial cancer. Here the sequenced sample was PBMCs, taken around atezolizumab (anti-PD-L1) treatment. This chain connects TRBV6-5 to TRBJ1-1; 7 bases line up with TRBD1. CDR3 sequence (DNA): TGTGCCAGCAGAACGACGTCAGGGGGCACTGAAGCTTTCTTT. As protein: CASRTTSGGTEAFF.